This T cell receptor (beta chain) emerged from a study of T cells in Graves' hyperthyroidism and ophthalmopathy. Amplified TCR beta CDR3 regions came from RNA transcripts. HTBI primers were used for first-round RT-PCR of the TCR CDR3. A single record per CDR3 protein comes from TCRdb applying MiXCR to the multiplex PCR reads. In the table there are hundreds of thousands of distinct CDR3 sequences, 16% of which are singletons. Uncontrolled infection, other autoimmune disease, pregnancy or lactation led to exclusion. Orbital computed tomography and thyroid ultrasound, together with serum TRAb and thyroxine and clinical symptoms, were used for diagnoses. PBMCs were collected from an approximately 9 ml volume of fresh peripheral blood. V trimming: 4 bases; J trimming: 0 bases; junction bases outside the gene matches: 3. Germline values: CDR1 SGHAT, CDR2 FQNNGV. This CDR3 has 15 residues.

The V gene is TRBV11-2, the J gene TRBJ2-3; 8 positions agree with TRBD1. Sequences were obtained from blood. The source of this sequence is a young woman with Graves' ophthalmopathy. The CDR3 sequence: CASSSTGGSTDTQYF. CDR3 nucleotides: TGTGCCAGCAGCTCCACAGGGGGAAGCACAGATACGCAGTATTTT.